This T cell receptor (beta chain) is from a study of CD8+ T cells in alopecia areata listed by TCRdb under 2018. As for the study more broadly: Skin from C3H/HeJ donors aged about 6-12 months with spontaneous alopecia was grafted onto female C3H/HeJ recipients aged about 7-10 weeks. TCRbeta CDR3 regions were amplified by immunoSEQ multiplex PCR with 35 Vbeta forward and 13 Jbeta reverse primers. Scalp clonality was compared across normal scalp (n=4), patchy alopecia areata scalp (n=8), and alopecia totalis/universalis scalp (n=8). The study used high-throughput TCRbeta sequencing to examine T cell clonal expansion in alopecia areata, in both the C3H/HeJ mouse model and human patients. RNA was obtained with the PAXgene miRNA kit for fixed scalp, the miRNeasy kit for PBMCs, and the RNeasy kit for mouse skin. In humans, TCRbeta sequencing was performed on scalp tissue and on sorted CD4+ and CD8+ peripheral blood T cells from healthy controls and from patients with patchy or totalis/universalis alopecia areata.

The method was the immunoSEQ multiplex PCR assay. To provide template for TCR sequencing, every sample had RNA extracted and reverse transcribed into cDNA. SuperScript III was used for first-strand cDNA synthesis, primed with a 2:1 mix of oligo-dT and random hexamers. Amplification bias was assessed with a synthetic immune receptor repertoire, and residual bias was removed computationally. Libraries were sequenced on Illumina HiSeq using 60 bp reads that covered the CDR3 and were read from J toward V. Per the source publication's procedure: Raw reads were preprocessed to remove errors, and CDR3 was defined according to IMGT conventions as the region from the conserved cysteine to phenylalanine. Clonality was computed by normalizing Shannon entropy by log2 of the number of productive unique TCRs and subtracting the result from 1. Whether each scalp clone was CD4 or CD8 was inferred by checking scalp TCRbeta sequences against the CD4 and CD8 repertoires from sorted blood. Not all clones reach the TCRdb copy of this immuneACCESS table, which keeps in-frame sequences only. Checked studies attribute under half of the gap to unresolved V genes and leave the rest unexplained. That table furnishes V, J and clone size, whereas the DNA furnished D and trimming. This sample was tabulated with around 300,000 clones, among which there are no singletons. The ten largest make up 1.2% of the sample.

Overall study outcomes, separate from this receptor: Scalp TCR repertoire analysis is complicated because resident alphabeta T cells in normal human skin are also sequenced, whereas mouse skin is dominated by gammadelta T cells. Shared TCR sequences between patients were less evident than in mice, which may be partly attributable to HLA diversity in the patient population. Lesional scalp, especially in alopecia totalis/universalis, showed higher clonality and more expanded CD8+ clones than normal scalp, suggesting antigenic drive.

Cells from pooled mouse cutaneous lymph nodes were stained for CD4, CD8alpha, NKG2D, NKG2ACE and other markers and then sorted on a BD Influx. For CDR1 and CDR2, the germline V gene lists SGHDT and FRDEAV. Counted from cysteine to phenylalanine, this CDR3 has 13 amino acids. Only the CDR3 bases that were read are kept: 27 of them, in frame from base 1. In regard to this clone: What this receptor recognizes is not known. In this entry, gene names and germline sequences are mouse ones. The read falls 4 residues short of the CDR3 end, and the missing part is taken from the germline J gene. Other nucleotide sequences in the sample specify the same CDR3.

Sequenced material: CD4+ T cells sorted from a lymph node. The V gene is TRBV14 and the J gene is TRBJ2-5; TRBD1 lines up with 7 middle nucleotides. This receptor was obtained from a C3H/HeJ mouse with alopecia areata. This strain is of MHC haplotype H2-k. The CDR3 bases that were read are TGTGCCAGCAGTTTAACAGGGGAAGAC. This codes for CASSLTGED. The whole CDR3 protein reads CASSLTGEDTQYF.